These 31 T cell receptor beta chains were sequenced from one sample in a study of human T cells and chemical hapten exposure (dated by TCRdb to the early 2020s). The time point label, as the study defines it: patch test 1, 2 weeks after DPC sensitization. The sample's treatment or condition label, decoded: therapeutic diphenylcyclopropenone sensitization with weekly scalp DPC. Libraries were constructed by RACE. The sequencer was a NextSeq 500. TCRdb applied fastp at Q25 and MiXCR to the public reads, then kept only in-frame beta chains. CDR3 protein sequences are deduplicated, and each keeps its most common genes and DNA. This sample gives some 380,000 distinct CDR3 sequences in total; roughly 4.8% of them show up just once. 2% to 2.5% of the sample rests with the top ten. This specimen was whole blood, taken in connection with sensitization to the hapten diphenylcyclopropenone (DPC). These receptors originate from a woman aged 50 to 60 with alopecia areata. Some clones in this sample may be carry-over from other donors' samples.

This clonotype was observed many times. V gene TRBV29-1 combines with J gene TRBJ1-2; D unclear. Germline V lookup: CDR1 SQVTM, CDR2 ANQGSEA. Trimming pared 0 bases from V and 8 bases from J, leaving 7 bases between. The CDR3 loop spans 11 amino acids. The CDR3 DNA sequence: TGCAGCGTTGAAGATCGTTGGGGCTACACCTTC. This translates into CSVEDRWGYTF.

This clonotype was seen many times. This chain links TRBV2 with TRBJ2-1, with TRBD2 identical over 9 bases. The CDR3 contains 15 residues. From germline, CDR1 is SNHLY and CDR2 FYNNEI. The V segment lost 4 bases and the J segment 7 bases; nucleotides outside the gene matches: 8. CDR3 nucleotide sequence: TGTGCCAGCAGTGCAAGAAGCGGGGGGCGGAATGAGCAGTTCTTC. It yields the protein CASSARSGGRNEQFF.

In this sample, this clonotype turned up many times. The V and J genes are TRBV6-1 and TRBJ2-7; D ambiguous. Trimming pared 1 base from V and 6 bases from J, leaving 13 bases between. Germline assignment: CDR1 MNHNS and CDR2 SASEGT. The CDR3 contains 14 residues. The CDR3 nucleotides read TGTGCCAGCAGTGAAGATTTGTACGGTCTCGAGCAGTACTTC. It is translated as CASSEDLYGLEQYF.

This clonotype was seen at least ten times. This sequence joins TRBV28 and TRBJ2-7, with 13 positions matching TRBD2. Germline V gene lookup returns CDR1 MDHEN and CDR2 SYDVKM. Trimming at V came to 6 bases and at J to 2 bases, leaving 10 bases not matched to a gene. The CDR3 has 17 residues. CDR3 in DNA: TGTGCCAGCAGGACCTGGACTAGCGGGGGCGAGCCCTACGAGCAGTACTTC. It yields the protein CASRTWTSGGEPYEQYF.

This clonotype has just a few counts. The chain uses TRBV2 and TRBJ1-5; TRBD1 matches 10 bases. J gave up 9 bases and V 6 bases, and 17 bases lay outside the gene matches. The CDR3 length is 17 residues. The germline V gene encodes CDR1 SNHLY and CDR2 FYNNEI. The CDR3 nucleotides read TGTGCCAGCAGCGGGACGACAGGGGGCGCAACCGATCGGCCCCAGCATTTT. The encoded protein is CASSGTTGGATDRPQHF.

This clonotype was detected many times. The chain joins TRBV3-1 to TRBJ2-7; TRBD2 is a possible D gene (5 bases). Trimming cost V 4 bases and J 5 bases, with 15 bases left between them. CDR1 and CDR2 from the germline V gene are LGHDT and YNNKEL (reference sequence). This CDR3 has 14 amino acids. The CDR3 region has the DNA TGTGCCAGCAGCCTGGTCTCGGGGTCCCACGAGCAGTACTTC. Its protein product is CASSLVSGSHEQYF.

This clonotype has a count of ten or more. V gene TRBV7-2 combines with J gene TRBJ2-5, with D perhaps matching TRBD2 (6 bases). V was pared by 5 bases and J by 2 bases, with 18 bases between. This CDR3 has 16 amino acids. CDR1 and CDR2 (germline): SGHTA, FQGNSA. The DNA of the CDR3 is TGTGCCAGCAGCCCTGGGGCCGCAGGAGGGCAAGAGACCCAGTACTTC. This gives the protein CASSPGAAGGQETQYF.

This clonotype was seen at least ten times. The chain has TRBV4-3 and TRBJ2-1, with 11 bases identical to TRBD2. Trimming removed 1 base from V and 5 bases from J; junction bases left unmatched: 13. This CDR3 is built from 19 residues. Germline V gene lookup returns CDR1 LGHNA and CDR2 YSLEER. The CDR3 sequence is CASSQGILAGGPGNNEQFF. The CDR3 DNA sequence: TGCGCCAGCAGCCAAGGGATCCTAGCGGGAGGTCCAGGGAACAATGAGCAGTTCTTC.

This clonotype occurred many times. J is TRBJ2-7 and V is TRBV12-3 or TRBV12-4; D not certain. The V gene lost 0 bases and the J gene lost 6 bases, with 12 bases spanning the gap. This CDR3 comprises 14 residues. The CDR3 DNA reads TGTGCCAGCAGTTTAGCGAGGCGGACGCCCGAGCAGTACTTC. This gives the protein CASSLARRTPEQYF.

This clonotype has just a few counts. The chain links TRBV9 to TRBJ2-1, with 7 bases identical to TRBD1. The CDR3 is 18 amino acids. Losses at the gene ends were 4 bases for V and 4 bases for J; bases not matched to a gene: 17. Germline V gives CDR1 SGDLS, CDR2 YYNGEE. CDR3 sequence reads: CASSLRAYRDSLYNEQFF. CDR3 sequence (DNA): TGTGCCAGCAGCCTAAGGGCCTACCGGGACAGTCTTTACAATGAGCAGTTCTTC.

The genes are TRBV5-5 and TRBJ2-3; D not certain. The CDR3 has 15 residues. CDR1 and CDR2 from the germline V gene are SGHKS and YYEKEE (reference sequence). V lost 2 bases and J 0 bases, leaving 10 bases between the germline ends. CDR3 amino acids: CASSFGAVSTDTQYF. CDR3 in DNA: TGTGCCAGCAGCTTCGGAGCAGTGAGCACAGATACGCAGTATTTT.

This clonotype was found many times. This sequence joins TRBV6-5 and TRBJ2-1, with 9 bases aligning to TRBD2. V shed 2 bases and J 4 bases; nucleotides not matched to a gene: 3. The germline V gene encodes CDR1 MNHEY and CDR2 SVGAGI. The CDR3 length is 15 residues. The CDR3 region has the DNA TGTGCCAGCAGTTACGTAGCGGGGGCATACAATGAGCAGTTCTTC. It yields the protein CASSYVAGAYNEQFF.

This clonotype was recorded at least ten times. The V call is TRBV15, the J call TRBJ1-5; TRBD1 matches 8 bases. The CDR3 is made up of 18 amino acids. Losses at the gene ends were 3 bases for V and 1 base for J; bases not matched to a gene: 11. Germline V gene lookup returns CDR1 LNHNV and CDR2 YYDKDF (reference sequence). CDR3 protein: CATSSGPSDRASNQPQHF. For the CDR3, the DNA is TGTGCCACCAGCAGTGGACCCTCGGACAGGGCCAGCAATCAGCCCCAGCATTTT.

This clonotype was recorded at least ten times. The chain is built from TRBV14 and TRBJ2-3, with D maybe TRBD2 (6 bases). CDR1 is SGHDN, CDR2 FVKESK, per germline. The germline V and J ends were trimmed by 4 bases and 10 bases, with 15 bases remaining between them. The CDR3 runs 13 residues. The CDR3 DNA sequence: TGTGCCAGCAGCCTCCGGGACTCCGAGTCGCAGTATTTT. Translation: CASSLRDSESQYF.

This clonotype showed up many times. V gene TRBV5-1 combines with J gene TRBJ2-3; D is unclear. Germline CDR1 and CDR2: SGHRS and YFSETQ. V shed 4 bases and J shed 2 bases, with 8 bases lying between them. The CDR3 spans 13 residues. CDR3 DNA: TGCGCCAGCAGCCCTAGACTCACAGATACGCAGTATTTT. It encodes CASSPRLTDTQYF.

The chain couples TRBV7-2 to TRBJ2-3; D gene ambiguous. Germline V CDR1 and CDR2: SGHTA, FQGNSA. The CDR3 loop spans 14 amino acids. The V end was cut by 5 bases, the J end by 1 base, with 10 bases between. The CDR3 DNA reads as TGTGCCAGCAGCCCTCCCCTGGGCACAGATACGCAGTATTTT. The encoded protein is CASSPPLGTDTQYF.

This clonotype showed up just a few times. The V and J genes are TRBV6-6 and TRBJ1-2; 7 nucleotides align to TRBD1. Germline V gives CDR1 MNHNY, CDR2 SVGAGI (reference sequence). With V trimmed by 1 base and J by 0 bases, 11 bases remained unmatched. This CDR3 has 18 residues. CDR3 region: CASSYLPNRGPANYGYTF. As DNA, the CDR3 is TGTGCCAGCAGTTACTTACCCAACAGGGGCCCGGCTAACTATGGCTACACCTTC.

In its sample, this clonotype was seen a few times. The V call is TRBV14, the J call TRBJ1-4; D remains unclear. V was shortened by 4 bases and J by 8 bases, with 20 bases between the two germline ends. From germline, CDR1 is SGHDN and CDR2 FVKESK. This CDR3 region has 16 residues. CDR3 sequence reads: CASSPISSPGGEKLFF. The CDR3 nucleotides are TGTGCCAGCAGCCCTATTTCAAGTCCGGGAGGCGAAAAACTGTTTTTT. The variable domain in full, with the rest retrieved from reference TRBV14 and TRBJ1-4, is EAGVTQFPSHSVIEKGQTVTLRCDPISGHDNLYWYRRVMGKEIKFLLHFVKESKQDESGMPNNRFLAERTGGTYSTLKVQPAELEDSGVYFCASSPISSPGGEKLFFGSGTQLSVL.

This clonotype has ten or more counts. The chain links TRBV5-1 to TRBJ2-7; TRBD2 is a possible D gene (6 bases). The CDR3 consists of 15 residues. V lost 0 bases and J lost 0, with 10 bases in between. Germline-derived CDR1 and CDR2 are SGHRS and YFSETQ. CDR3 DNA: TGCGCCAGCAGCTTGGAGGACTACTCCTCCTACGAGCAGTACTTC. It encodes CASSLEDYSSYEQYF.

This clonotype was counted at least ten times. V is TRBV12-3 or TRBV12-4 and J is TRBJ2-7; weak D call: TRBD1 (5 bases). There are 14 residues in the CDR3. The V and J ends lost 5 bases and 5 bases respectively, with 16 bases between them. The CDR3 reads CASSLPQGRNEQYF. The CDR3 region has the DNA TGTGCCAGCAGTCTCCCGCAGGGTAGGAACGAGCAGTACTTC.

In this sample, this clonotype turned up many times. The chain is built from TRBV29-1 and TRBJ1-2; TRBD1 is a possible D gene (5 bases). Deletions cut 0 bases from V and 2 bases from J, with 7 bases between. Germline CDR1 and CDR2: SQVTM and ANQGSEA. The CDR3 is 13 amino acids. The CDR3: CSVEEGRNYGYTF. In nucleotides, the CDR3 is TGCAGCGTTGAAGAGGGACGGAACTATGGCTACACCTTC.

This clonotype was seen repeatedly, ten times or more. This chain links TRBV7-2 with TRBJ1-5; a weak D match, TRBD1 (6 bases). The germline CDR1 and CDR2 sequences are SGHTA and FQGNSA. V lost 5 bases to trimming and J lost 10 bases, with 12 bases between them. The CDR3 runs to 12 residues. CDR3 nucleotide sequence: TGTGCCAGCAGCCAACAGGGAGAACCCCAGCATTTT. As protein: CASSQQGEPQHF.

Concerning this clonotype: A much larger clone is a single base away; this may be a read error. This chain uses TRBV15 with TRBJ2-3; TRBD2 agrees at 11 bases. CDR1 is LNHNV, CDR2 YYDKDF, per germline (reference sequence). The CDR3 sequence is 15 residues long. CDR3 loop: CATSQLAGEGDRQYF. The CDR3 coding sequence is TGTGCCACCAGCCAACTAGCGGGAGAAGGAGATAGGCAGTATTTT.

This clonotype was detected a few times. V usage is TRBV28 and J usage is TRBJ1-5, with D possibly being TRBD1 (6 bases). Germline loops: CDR1 MDHEN, CDR2 SYDVKM. CDR3 length equals 15 residues. Trimming took off 6 bases at V and 7 bases at J, with 19 bases between the two ends. The CDR3 DNA is TGTGCCAGCAGCCATAAATGGGGGGGCGGACAGCCCCAGCATTTT. This translates into CASSHKWGGGQPQHF.

This clonotype has more than one count but fewer than ten. V usage is TRBV24-1 and J usage is TRBJ1-2, with D possibly being TRBD1 (5 bases). V lost 4 bases and J 4 bases, leaving 15 bases between the germline ends. Germline assignment: CDR1 KGHDR and CDR2 SFDVKD. This CDR3 is 15 amino acids long. Here the CDR3 DNA reads TGTGCCACCAGTGACGGGGACTGGTCCTTCTATGGCTACACCTTC. It translates to CATSDGDWSFYGYTF.

This clonotype appeared many times. The chain employs TRBV3-1 and TRBJ2-1, with TRBD2 identical over 12 bases. The CDR3 extends over 14 amino acids. Germline V CDR1 and CDR2: LGHDT, YNNKEL (reference sequence). Trimming cost V 1 base and J 12 bases; bases outside gene matches: 4. Here the CDR3 reads CASSQGTSGERQFF. The CDR3 bases are TGTGCCAGCAGCCAAGGGACTAGCGGGGAGAGGCAGTTCTTC.

The rearrangement joins TRBV7-2 to TRBJ2-3; 8 bases map to TRBD2. The CDR3 is 16 residues long. Germline CDR1 SGHTA, CDR2 FQGNSA. V shed 3 bases, J shed 4 bases, and the junction held 9 bases outside the gene matches. In DNA, the CDR3 is TGTGCCAGCAGCTTGGCTCCAGCGGGAGCCGCAGATACGCAGTATTTT. Translated, it gives CASSLAPAGAADTQYF.

This clonotype was recorded at least ten times. The V and J genes are TRBV7-8 and TRBJ1-6, with a tentative D call TRBD1 (5 bases). V dropped 5 bases and J dropped 1 base, with 12 bases sitting between them. The CDR3 covers 16 residues. The germline V gene has CDR1 SGHVS and CDR2 FQNEAQ. CDR3 nucleotides: TGTGCCAGCAGCCCCGTCGCAGGGTCCTATAATTCACCCCTCCACTTT. The encoded protein is CASSPVAGSYNSPLHF.

The V gene is TRBV2, the J gene TRBJ1-4; no firm D call. The CDR3 covers 14 residues. The V end lost 7 bases, the J end lost 8 bases, and 17 bases lay between the germline ends. CDR1 SNHLY and CDR2 FYNNEI come from the germline V gene. The CDR3 is CASIPPAGSEKLFF. The CDR3 DNA reads TGTGCCAGCATCCCCCCCGCCGGATCCGAAAAACTGTTTTTT.

This clonotype was detected ten times or more. This chain links TRBV6-6 with TRBJ1-5; no firm D call. This CDR3 comprises 14 residues. Germline CDR1 and CDR2: MNHNY and SVGAGI (reference sequence). Trimming cost V 0 bases and J 4 bases, with 7 bases left between them. The CDR3 reads CASSYSQGNQPQHF. CDR3 nucleotides: TGTGCCAGCAGTTACTCTCAAGGGAATCAGCCCCAGCATTTT.

This clonotype was picked up many times. The chain uses TRBV18 and TRBJ2-6, with D perhaps TRBD1 (6 bases). V lost 4 bases and J lost 1, with 14 bases in between. Germline values: CDR1 KGHSH, CDR2 LQKENI. This CDR3 is 17 amino acids long. Here the CDR3 reads CASSQFPQGSGANVLTF. In DNA, the CDR3 is TGTGCCAGCTCACAATTTCCCCAGGGGTCTGGGGCCAACGTCCTGACTTTC.